The T cell receptor (beta chain) under discussion was sequenced for a study of radiation and T cells in renal cell carcinoma. Clones were sequenced by immunoSEQ multiplex PCR, and TCRdb holds only the in-frame ones, with some missing. The sample holds 100,000 to 150,000 clones, 65% to 85% seen once. This sample's time point: blood 2 weeks post-SBRT. The treatment is: 15 Gy SBRT to primary tumor, nephrectomy 4 weeks later. Specimen: blood, collected from a patient whose treatment included radiotherapy and nephrectomy. The receptor was isolated from a man aged 50 to 60 with renal cell carcinoma.

CDR3 coding DNA: TGTGCCTGGAAGCTGACAGGCCTCAATGAGCAGTTCTTC. Residues: CAWKLTGLNEQFF. The chain links TRBV30 to TRBJ2-1, with D perhaps TRBD1 (6 bases). The germline CDR1 and CDR2 sequences are GTSNPN and SVGIG (reference sequence). V lost 4 bases to trimming and J lost 6 bases, with 13 bases between them. The CDR3 runs 13 residues.